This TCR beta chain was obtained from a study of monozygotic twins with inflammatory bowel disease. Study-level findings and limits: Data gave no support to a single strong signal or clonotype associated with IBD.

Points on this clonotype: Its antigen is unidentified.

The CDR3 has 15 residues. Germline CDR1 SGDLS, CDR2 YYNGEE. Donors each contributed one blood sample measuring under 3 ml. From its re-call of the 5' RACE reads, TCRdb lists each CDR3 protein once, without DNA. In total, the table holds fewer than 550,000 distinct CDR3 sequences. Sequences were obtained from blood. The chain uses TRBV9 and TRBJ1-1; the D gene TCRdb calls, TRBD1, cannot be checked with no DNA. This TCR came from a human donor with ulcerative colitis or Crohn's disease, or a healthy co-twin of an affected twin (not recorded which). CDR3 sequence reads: CASSIRQVGDTEAFF.